These 27 T cell receptor beta chains originate from one sample sequenced in a study of T-cell memory formation after mild COVID-19. Using its own MiXCR run on the 5' RACE reads, TCRdb lists one record per CDR3 protein. This repertoire shows a few hundred thousand distinct CDR3 sequences, around 16% found once; its top ten account for approximately 25%. The sequencing input was PBMCs or a T cell subset sorted from them (not recorded which). The receptors were gathered from a man between 18 and 29 years old who had mild COVID-19 (a few samples of this study predate the infection). Cell type and time point are not known.

This clonotype was counted between two and nine times. The V call is TRBV10-3, the J call TRBJ2-3, with TRBD2 matching over 8 bases. Germline V lookup: CDR1 ENHRY, CDR2 SYGVKD. CDR3 length equals 14 residues. J gave up 3 bases and V 8 bases, and 7 bases lay outside the gene matches. The CDR3 DNA follows: TGTGCCATCCAAGTCGCGGGGGGAACAGATACGCAGTATTTT. Protein: CAIQVAGGTDTQYF.

J is TRBJ2-2 and V is TRBV24-1; 12 nucleotides align to TRBD2. Germline values: CDR1 KGHDR, CDR2 SFDVKD. This CDR3 has 15 amino acids. Trimming cost V 11 bases and J 5 bases; bases outside gene matches: 8. Here the CDR3 reads CAIRRLAGATGELFF. DNA for the CDR3: TGTGCCATCCGACGACTAGCGGGAGCTACCGGGGAGCTGTTTTTT.

The chain joins TRBV12-3 or TRBV12-4 to TRBJ2-7; 9 bases align to TRBD1. V shed 3 bases and J 2 bases; nucleotides not matched to a gene: 5. The CDR3 runs to 15 residues. The CDR3: CASSFGGTGPYEQYF. CDR3 bases: TGTGCCAGCAGTTTCGGTGGGACAGGGCCCTACGAGCAGTACTTC.

The chain couples TRBV7-6 to TRBJ2-3, with 9 bases that match TRBD1. The V gene's germline CDR1 is SGHVS and CDR2 FNYEAQ. This CDR3 comprises 16 residues. J gave up 3 bases and V 5 bases, and 9 bases lay outside the gene matches. The CDR3 DNA reads as TGTGCCAGCAGCCCTCTGACGGGACAGGGAACAGATACGCAGTATTTT. Translated, it gives CASSPLTGQGTDTQYF.

This clonotype was found many times. J is TRBJ2-3 and V is TRBV7-2; D not resolved. The germline V and J ends were trimmed by 3 bases and 1 base, with 8 bases remaining between them. Germline V gene data show CDR1 as SGHTA and CDR2 as FQGNSA. This CDR3 contains 14 residues. CDR3 nucleotides: TGTGCCAGCAGCTTGGCGCCCGGCACAGATACGCAGTATTTT. Encoded protein: CASSLAPGTDTQYF.

The chain employs TRBV6-6 and TRBJ2-3; 7 bases are shared with TRBD2. This CDR3 is 15 amino acids long. The junction had 2 bases not matched to a gene; V was cut back by 1 base and J by 1 base. Germline CDR1 reads MNHNY; CDR2 reads SVGAGI (reference sequence). CDR3 nucleotides: TGTGCCAGCAGTTACTTGAGCGGGGGCACAGATACGCAGTATTTT. Translation gives CASSYLSGGTDTQYF.

The rearrangement links TRBV12-3 or TRBV12-4 to TRBJ2-2; D gene unclear. The V gene lost 6 bases and the J gene lost 4 bases, with 18 bases spanning the gap. The length of the CDR3 is 16 residues. CDR3 amino acids: CASRPRTSQITGELFF. In nucleotides, the CDR3 is TGTGCCAGCAGACCAAGGACGTCCCAGATCACCGGGGAGCTGTTTTTT.

This clonotype ranks as large. The rearrangement links TRBV6-2 or TRBV6-3 to TRBJ1-5, with D possibly TRBD1 on 5 matching bases. CDR1 is MNHEY, CDR2 SVGEGT, per germline. V dropped 6 bases and J dropped 2 bases, with 11 bases sitting between them. This CDR3 region has 14 residues. CDR3 in amino acids: CASRSLQGNQPQHF. CDR3 in DNA: TGTGCCAGCAGATCACTACAGGGCAATCAGCCCCAGCATTTT.

The rearrangement uses TRBV29-1 and TRBJ1-2; D uncertain. The CDR3 covers 12 residues. Trimming removed 5 bases from V and 4 bases from J, with 11 bases in between. Germline V gene lookup returns CDR1 SQVTM and CDR2 ANQGSEA. As DNA, the CDR3 is TGCAGCGTTCGTCCCAGCAGCTATGGCTACACCTTC. It codes for CSVRPSSYGYTF.

This chain joins TRBV29-1 and TRBJ2-7, with D perhaps matching TRBD1 (5 bases). Deletions cut 4 bases from V and 5 bases from J, with 18 bases between. Germline-derived CDR1 and CDR2 are SQVTM and ANQGSEA. The CDR3 spans 14 residues. This chain's CDR3 is CSVGFGAGFNEQYF. CDR3 DNA sequence: TGCAGCGTTGGATTTGGGGCAGGGTTTAACGAGCAGTACTTC.

This clonotype has ten or more counts. The chain uses TRBV12-3 or TRBV12-4 and TRBJ2-2, with 8 bases lining up with TRBD2. The CDR3 sequence is 21 residues long. The V gene end was trimmed by 2 bases and the J gene end by 0 bases; junction bases not matched to a gene: 17. DNA for the CDR3: TGTGCCAGCAGTTTAAGACCGAGACTAGCGACCTTACTTCCGAACACCGGGGAGCTGTTTTTT. This gives the protein CASSLRPRLATLLPNTGELFF.

This chain joins TRBV12-3 or TRBV12-4 and TRBJ1-1; maybe TRBD1 (6 bases). The V end lost 7 bases, the J end lost 6 bases, and 12 bases lay between the germline ends. This CDR3 is 12 amino acids long. CDR3 sequence (DNA): TGTGCCAGCACCCGGGAGGGGGCTGAAGCTTTCTTT. This sequence encodes CASTREGAEAFF.

The chain recombines TRBV6-6 with TRBJ2-1; D possibly uses TRBD1 or TRBD2 (5 bases each). CDR1 and CDR2 from the germline V gene are MNHNY and SVGAGI (reference sequence). V dropped 5 bases and J dropped 11 bases, with 10 bases sitting between them. The CDR3 extends over 11 amino acids. The CDR3 loop is CASSPRDQQFF. The DNA of the CDR3 is TGTGCCAGCAGTCCCCGGGACCAGCAGTTCTTC.

V and J are TRBV28 and TRBJ1-2; no clear D gene. The CDR3 runs to 14 residues. Germline V gene lookup returns CDR1 MDHEN and CDR2 SYDVKM. Trimming took 7 bases from V and 4 from J, leaving 16 bases between them. The CDR3, as DNA: TGTGCCAGCATGTTAACAGAAGTAGGCTATGGCTACACCTTC. Protein sequence: CASMLTEVGYGYTF.

This clonotype was recorded at least ten times. The gene calls are TRBV7-9 and TRBJ2-5; TRBD1 agrees at 7 bases. V trimming: 0 bases; J trimming: 5 bases; junction bases outside the gene matches: 3. From germline, CDR1 is SEHNR and CDR2 FQNEAQ (reference sequence). CDR3 length equals 14 residues. CDR3 DNA: TGTGCCAGCAGCTTAGCGAGGGGGCAGGAGACCCAGTACTTC. Encoded protein: CASSLARGQETQYF. Full variable domain (outside the CDR3, taken from reference TRBV7-9 and TRBJ2-5): DTGVSQNPRHKITKRGQNVTFRCDPISEHNRLYWYRQTLGQGPEFLTYFQNEAQLEKSRLLSDRFSAERPKGSFSTLEIQRTEQGDSAMYLCASSLARGQETQYFGPGTRLLVL.

The chain couples TRBV25-1 to TRBJ2-5; D may correspond to TRBD1 or TRBD2 (5 bases each). V lost 7 bases and J 5 bases, leaving 26 bases between the germline ends. Germline CDR1 MGHDK, CDR2 SYGVNS. This CDR3 is built from 17 residues. The CDR3 sequence: CASTHPAGGMGMETQYF. Here the CDR3 DNA reads TGTGCCAGCACTCACCCAGCTGGGGGAATGGGGATGGAGACCCAGTACTTC.

This clonotype has only a few counts. This sequence joins TRBV6-5 and TRBJ2-5, with TRBD1 matching over 7 bases. CDR1 and CDR2 from the germline V gene are MNHEY and SVGAGI. The CDR3 has 15 amino acids. The J segment lost 4 bases and the V segment lost 2 bases, leaving 7 bases of the junction unmatched. The CDR3 here is CASSYPTGAGETQYF. For the CDR3, the DNA is TGTGCCAGCAGTTACCCTACAGGGGCGGGAGAGACCCAGTACTTC.

The chain links TRBV11-2 to TRBJ1-2, with a possible D match to TRBD1 (6 bases). Germline CDR1 SGHAT, CDR2 FQNNGV. The CDR3 is 16 residues long. The V end was cut by 1 base, the J end by 4 bases, with 16 bases between. DNA for the CDR3: TGTGCCAGCAGCTTAGGTCCTTACGACAGGTCCTATGGCTACACCTTC. Its translation is CASSLGPYDRSYGYTF.

The rearrangement joins TRBV18 to TRBJ1-1; no clear D. This CDR3 region has 14 residues. The V end lost 6 bases, the J end lost 1 base, and 12 bases lay between the germline ends. Germline values: CDR1 KGHSH, CDR2 LQKENI. The CDR3 protein is CASSNRAGNTEAFF. The DNA for the CDR3 is TGTGCCAGCTCCAACCGGGCAGGGAACACTGAAGCTTTCTTT.

The chain combines TRBV27 with TRBJ2-7, with 8 bases that match TRBD1. The J segment lost 4 bases and the V segment lost 8 bases, leaving 13 bases of the junction unmatched. This CDR3 has 15 residues. Per the germline V gene, CDR1 is MNHEY and CDR2 is SMNVEV (reference sequence). CDR3 nucleotide sequence: TGTGCCAGCCGTTACTCGACAGGGGAAATTTACGAGCAGTACTTC. Its translation: CASRYSTGEIYEQYF.

This clonotype was counted ten times or more. The chain carries TRBV6-5 and TRBJ2-2, with 8 bases lining up with TRBD1. In germline, CDR1 is MNHEY, CDR2 SVGAGI. With V trimmed by 5 bases and J by 2 bases, 4 bases remained unmatched. The CDR3 totals 15 residues. As DNA, the CDR3 is TGTGCCAGCAGTGCGGGACAGGACAACACCGGGGAGCTGTTTTTT. Protein: CASSAGQDNTGELFF.

This clonotype was counted at least ten times. The chain links TRBV25-1 to TRBJ1-4; D unresolved. Per germline, CDR1 MGHDK and CDR2 SYGVNS. This CDR3 region has 14 residues. The V end was cut by 1 base, the J end by 8 bases, with 11 bases between. The CDR3 DNA reads TGTGCCAGCAGTGAATCAAAGGGAGGGGAAAAACTGTTTTTT. As protein: CASSESKGGEKLFF.

There are a few counts of this clonotype. CDR3 amino acids: CATSRGRDTYEQYF. For the CDR3, the DNA is TGTGCCACCAGCAGGGGTAGAGATACCTACGAGCAGTACTTC. The chain employs TRBV15 and TRBJ2-7; no clear D gene. V lost 3 bases, J lost 2 bases, and 11 bases lay in between. CDR1 is LNHNV, CDR2 YYDKDF, per germline (reference sequence). This CDR3 has 14 amino acids.

The gene calls are TRBV6-1 and TRBJ1-1, with D unclear. V was cut by 2 bases and J by 7 bases, with 8 bases left in between. The CDR3 runs to 12 residues. Germline-derived CDR1 and CDR2 are MNHNS and SASEGT. As DNA, the CDR3 is TGTGCCAGCAGTGAAACTGAGGTTGAAGCTTTCTTT. Translation: CASSETEVEAFF.

This clonotype was detected many times. V is TRBV25-1 and J is TRBJ2-1; 7 bases line up with TRBD1. The V segment lost 4 bases and the J segment 10 bases; nucleotides outside the gene matches: 13. Germline assignment: CDR1 MGHDK and CDR2 SYGVNS. The CDR3 spans 15 residues. CDR3 in amino acids: CASSGSGTALEEQFF. CDR3 bases: TGTGCCAGCAGTGGTTCCGGGACAGCCTTAGAGGAGCAGTTCTTC. The full variable domain, its missing parts supplied by reference TRBV25-1 and TRBJ2-1, is EADIYQTPRYLVIGTGKKITLECSQTMGHDKMYWYQQDPGMELHLIHYSYGVNSTEKGDLSSESTVSRIRTEHFPLTLESARPSHTSQYLCASSGSGTALEEQFFGPGTRLTVL.

This clonotype was seen more than once but under ten times. The rearrangement uses TRBV5-1 and TRBJ2-5, with a tentative D call TRBD1 (5 bases). Germline V gives CDR1 SGHRS, CDR2 YFSETQ. Trimming shortened V by 2 bases and J by 5 bases, and 10 bases separated the two germline ends. The CDR3 length is 13 residues. In DNA, the CDR3 is TGCGCCAGCAGCTTCAGGGTTGGGGAGACCCAGTACTTC. This codes for CASSFRVGETQYF.

The rearrangement links TRBV5-1 to TRBJ1-1, with 11 positions matching TRBD1. The germline gives CDR1 SGHRS, CDR2 YFSETQ. This CDR3 has 15 amino acids. Trimming took 3 bases from V and 3 from J; bases not matched to a gene: 4. The CDR3, as DNA: TGCGCCAGCAGCTCCTGGGGACAGGGGGACACTGAAGCTTTCTTT. This translates into CASSSWGQGDTEAFF.